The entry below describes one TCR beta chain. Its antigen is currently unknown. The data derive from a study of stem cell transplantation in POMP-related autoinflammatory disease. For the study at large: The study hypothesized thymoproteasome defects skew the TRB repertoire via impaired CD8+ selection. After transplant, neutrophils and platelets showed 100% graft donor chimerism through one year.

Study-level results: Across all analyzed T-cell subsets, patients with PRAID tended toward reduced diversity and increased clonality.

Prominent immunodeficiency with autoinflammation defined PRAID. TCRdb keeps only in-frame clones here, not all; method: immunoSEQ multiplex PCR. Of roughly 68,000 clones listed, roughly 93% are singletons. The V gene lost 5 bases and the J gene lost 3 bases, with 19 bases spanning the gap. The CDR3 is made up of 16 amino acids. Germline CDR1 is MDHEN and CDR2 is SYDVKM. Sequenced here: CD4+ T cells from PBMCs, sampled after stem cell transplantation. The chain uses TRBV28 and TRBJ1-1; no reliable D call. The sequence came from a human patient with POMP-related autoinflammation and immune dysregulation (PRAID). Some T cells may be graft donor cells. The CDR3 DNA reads TGTGCCAGCAGTGAAATCCGGGCCCTTGGGGACACTGAAGCTTTCTTT. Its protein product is CASSEIRALGDTEAFF.